This T cell receptor (beta chain) was identified in a study of T cell changes during pregnancy in multiple sclerosis (dated by TCRdb to about 2019). Context from the whole study: The study examined how the T cell repertoire changed over the course of pregnancy in women with multiple sclerosis.

Looking up the germline V gene yields CDR1 ENHRY and CDR2 SYGVKD. A distance of 14 bases separates the germline ends of V and J, which lose 4 bases and 2 bases respectively. From the cysteine through the phenylalanine, the CDR3 covers 15 amino acids. The CDR3 DNA has 45 bases and is translated from base 1. A remark on this clone: The antigen it recognizes is unknown. Base qualities are not provided; no much larger clone lies one nucleotide away.

Library method: the immunoSEQ multiplex PCR assay. TCRdb mirrors the immuneACCESS table, restricted to in-frame sequences. Some clones are absent from its copies; in checked studies, under half trace to an unresolved V gene, and the reason for the others is unknown. For this sample there are roughly 80,000 clones; around 93% appear just once. 1% of the sample goes to the ten largest clones. Sequenced here: peripheral blood, sampled in the first trimester of pregnancy. This TCR came from a female donor with multiple sclerosis, enrolled in a pregnancy study. Recombination connected TRBV10-3 to TRBJ1-2; no D gene call is confident. The nucleotide sequence reads TGTGCCATCAGTGGGTTCCAAAGGGAGAACTATGGCTACACCTTC. Its translation reads: CAISGFQRENYGYTF.